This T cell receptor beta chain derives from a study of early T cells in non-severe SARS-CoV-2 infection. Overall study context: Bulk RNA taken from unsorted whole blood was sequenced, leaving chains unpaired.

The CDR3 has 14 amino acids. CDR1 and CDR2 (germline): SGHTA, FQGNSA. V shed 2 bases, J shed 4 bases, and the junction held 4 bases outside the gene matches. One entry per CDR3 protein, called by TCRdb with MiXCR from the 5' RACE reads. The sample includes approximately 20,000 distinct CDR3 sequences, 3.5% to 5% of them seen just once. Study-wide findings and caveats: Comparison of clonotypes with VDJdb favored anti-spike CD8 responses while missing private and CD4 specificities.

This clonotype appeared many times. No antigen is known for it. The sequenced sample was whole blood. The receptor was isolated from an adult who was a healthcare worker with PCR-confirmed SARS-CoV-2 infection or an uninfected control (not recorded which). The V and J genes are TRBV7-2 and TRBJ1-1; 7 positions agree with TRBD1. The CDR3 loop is CASSLQGGGTEAFF. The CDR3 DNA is TGTGCCAGCAGCTTACAGGGGGGCGGCACTGAAGCTTTCTTT.